Each of the 30 T cell receptor beta chains below was sequenced from the same sample in a study of regulatory T cells in long-lasting Graves disease. Specified time point: newly diagnosed GD, antithyroid drugs for less than 3 months. PBMCs provided the RNA from which the TCR library was made. Arm-PCR of CDR3 regions and iRepertoire HTBI primers were the basis on which TCR beta libraries were built. In TCRdb, the multiplex PCR reads were re-called with MiXCR into one record per CDR3 protein. The sample lists roughly 520,000 distinct CDR3 sequences; around 12% were seen once. The same data also contributed to another study, on T cells in Graves' hyperthyroidism and ophthalmopathy.

The sample here was peripheral blood mononuclear cells (PBMCs), taken at new diagnosis, from a patient treated with antithyroid drugs. The receptors come from a woman in her thirties with Graves disease.

The V gene is TRBV10-3, the J gene TRBJ1-4, with TRBD1 matching over 7 bases. V was clipped by 4 bases and J by 8 bases; unmatched bases: 4. Germline-derived CDR1 and CDR2 are ENHRY and SYGVKD. CDR3 length: 13 amino acids. CDR3 residues: CAISGGTVEKLFF. The CDR3 DNA sequence: TGTGCCATCAGTGGAGGGACAGTCGAAAAACTGTTTTTT.

There are many counts of this clonotype. This chain joins TRBV7-2 and TRBJ1-2; D may be TRBD1 (5 bases). The CDR3 is 14 amino acids. V was shortened by 5 bases and J by 2 bases, with 12 bases between the two germline ends. The germline V gene has CDR1 SGHTA and CDR2 FQGNSA. Written as DNA, the CDR3 is TGTGCCAGCAGCACGGACATTTTCAACTATGGCTACACCTTC. This encodes CASSTDIFNYGYTF.

This clonotype was seen repeatedly, ten times or more. This chain joins TRBV6-5 and TRBJ2-1; 7 nucleotides agree with TRBD2. The CDR3 runs 21 residues. V was clipped by 4 bases and J by 5 bases; unmatched bases: 26. The germline CDR1 and CDR2 sequences are MNHEY and SVGAGI. CDR3 sequence reads: CASSSGTFLAVGTVSNNEQFF. The DNA for the CDR3 is TGTGCCAGCAGTTCCGGAACTTTCCTAGCGGTGGGCACGGTTAGTAACAATGAGCAGTTCTTC.

At least ten counts were recorded for this clonotype. V usage is TRBV28 and J usage is TRBJ2-3; D assignment may be TRBD1 or TRBD2 (5 bases each). Trimming stripped 3 bases from V and 6 bases from J, with 13 bases between. The CDR3 is made up of 14 amino acids. Per germline, CDR1 MDHEN and CDR2 SYDVKM. CDR3 residues: CASSLGGREDTQYF. The CDR3 DNA reads as TGTGCCAGCAGTTTGGGTGGCAGGGAGGATACGCAGTATTTT.

This clonotype was counted between two and nine times. V usage is TRBV7-9 and J usage is TRBJ2-1; 8 bases are shared with TRBD1. This CDR3 is 16 amino acids long. Germline lookup yields CDR1 SEHNR and CDR2 FQNEAQ (reference sequence). V lost 4 bases, J lost 0 bases, and 5 bases stayed unmatched. CDR3 region: CASSSGTGSSYNEQFF. The CDR3 nucleotides are TGTGCCAGCAGCTCCGGGACAGGCAGCTCCTACAATGAGCAGTTCTTC.

This clonotype was detected ten times or more. The genes are TRBV11-2 and TRBJ2-1; tentatively, D is TRBD2 (5 bases). Trimming removed 1 base from V and 8 bases from J, with 9 bases in between. Germline V gives CDR1 SGHAT, CDR2 FQNNGV. The CDR3 totals 13 residues. The CDR3 DNA follows: TGTGCCAGCAGCTTAGGCCCCGGGGATGAGCAGTTCTTC. Translating it yields CASSLGPGDEQFF.

This clonotype was detected many times. The CDR3 DNA reads as TGCAGTGCTAGGAGGACTAGCGGGGCCTACGAGCAGTACTTC. Translating it yields CSARRTSGAYEQYF. The gene calls are TRBV20-1 and TRBJ2-7; 12 nucleotides align to TRBD2. The CDR3 length is 14 residues. The germline V gene has CDR1 DFQATT and CDR2 SNEGSKA (reference sequence). V shed 3 bases, J shed 2 bases, and the junction held 2 bases outside the gene matches.

This clonotype appeared a few times. The chain uses TRBV10-3 and TRBJ2-3; 8 nucleotides line up with TRBD2. The CDR3 has 14 residues. Trimming removed 11 bases from V and 0 bases from J; junction bases left unmatched: 7. Germline values: CDR1 ENHRY, CDR2 SYGVKD. CDR3 amino acids: CAHQGGRSTDTQYF. CDR3 in DNA: TGTGCCCATCAGGGCGGGAGGAGCACAGATACGCAGTATTTT.

This clonotype came up many times. This rearrangement joins TRBV18 to TRBJ2-1; 7 bases are shared with TRBD1. The length of the CDR3 is 14 residues. Germline CDR1 reads KGHSH; CDR2 reads LQKENI. With V trimmed by 3 bases and J by 4 bases, 3 bases remained unmatched. This chain's CDR3 is CASSPTGVYNEQFF. The DNA of the CDR3 is TGTGCCAGCTCACCCACAGGGGTGTACAATGAGCAGTTCTTC. Looking up the rest from reference TRBV18 and TRBJ2-1 gives the full variable domain: NAGVMQNPRHLVRRRGQEARLRCSPMKGHSHVYWYRQLPEEGLKFMVYLQKENIIDESGMPKERFSAEFPKEGPSILRIQQVVRGDSAAYFCASSPTGVYNEQFFGPGTRLTVL.

This clonotype showed up just a few times. The chain carries TRBV19 and TRBJ1-1; TRBD1 matches 7 bases. The CDR3 is 15 amino acids. The germline gives CDR1 LNHDA, CDR2 SQIVND (reference sequence). Trimming cost V 1 base and J 2 bases; bases outside gene matches: 4. In DNA, the CDR3 is TGTGCCAGTAGTATAGGGACAGGCGGCAACACTGAAGCTTTCTTT. It is translated as CASSIGTGGNTEAFF.

This clonotype came up many times. This rearrangement joins TRBV30 to TRBJ1-5; maybe TRBD1 (6 bases). V was clipped by 3 bases and J by 7 bases, with 16 bases between them. CDR3 length equals 14 residues. CDR1 and CDR2 from the germline V gene are GTSNPN and SVGIG (reference sequence). CDR3 amino acids: CAWRNPGALQPQHF. In DNA form, the CDR3 reads TGTGCCTGGAGGAACCCAGGGGCGCTCCAGCCCCAGCATTTT.

The chain combines TRBV24-1 with TRBJ2-2; D not resolved. This CDR3 contains 15 residues. The germline V and J ends were trimmed by 0 bases and 3 bases, with 7 bases remaining between them. Germline-derived CDR1 and CDR2 are KGHDR and SFDVKD. CDR3 sequence reads: CATSDLLRDTGELFF. CDR3 in DNA: TGTGCCACCAGTGATTTGCTCCGGGACACCGGGGAGCTGTTTTTT.

The sample holds many counts of this clonotype. CDR3 in amino acids: CASSQRRSGANVLTF. CDR3 nucleotide sequence: TGTGCCAGCAGCCAGCGACGCTCTGGGGCCAACGTCCTGACTTTC. The chain uses TRBV14 and TRBJ2-6; D uncertain. The CDR3 extends over 15 amino acids. CDR1 is SGHDN, CDR2 FVKESK, per germline. Trimming removed 3 bases at V and 0 bases at J, with 6 bases between.

This clonotype was detected many times. The chain links TRBV27 to TRBJ2-7, with D possibly called TRBD1 or TRBD2 (5 bases each). V gave up 8 bases and J gave up 9 bases, with 14 bases separating them. The CDR3 loop spans 11 amino acids. CDR1 is MNHEY, CDR2 SMNVEV, per germline (reference sequence). The CDR3 DNA reads TGTGCCAGCGTTGGGGGAACGGTGCAGTACTTC. It is translated as CASVGGTVQYF.

The V call is TRBV11-3, the J call TRBJ2-1; unclear D gene. The CDR3 loop spans 17 amino acids. Trimming removed 5 bases at V and 4 bases at J, with 21 bases between. Germline loops: CDR1 SGHNT, CDR2 YENEEA. CDR3 in amino acids: CASSVRLQTLGYNEQFF. CDR3 bases: TGTGCCAGCAGCGTACGACTTCAGACCCTCGGATACAATGAGCAGTTCTTC.

This clonotype was counted between two and nine times. The chain has TRBV27 and TRBJ2-6, with D possibly being TRBD1 (6 bases). Germline V CDR1 and CDR2: MNHEY, SMNVEV (reference sequence). CDR3 size: 17 residues. The ends were cut back, 0 bases at V and 4 bases at J, with 13 bases in the middle. The CDR3 is CASSLSTGWGGANVLTF. CDR3 nucleotide sequence: TGTGCCAGCAGTTTATCGACAGGCTGGGGAGGGGCCAACGTCCTGACTTTC.

In this sample, this clonotype turned up a few times. This chain links TRBV7-9 with TRBJ2-1; D may match TRBD1 or TRBD2 (5 bases each). This CDR3 is built from 17 residues. Germline CDR1 is SEHNR and CDR2 is FQNEAQ (reference sequence). V lost 5 bases, J lost 0 bases, and 17 bases lay in between. The CDR3: CASSPALGTRSYNEQFF. The CDR3 coding sequence is TGTGCCAGCAGCCCAGCCCTTGGGACCCGCTCCTACAATGAGCAGTTCTTC.

CDR3 DNA: TGTGCCAGCAGATTACGTACGGGTGAGCAGTTCTTC. Its protein product is CASRLRTGEQFF. This chain links TRBV6-1 with TRBJ2-1; no reliable D call. V was cut by 6 bases and J by 9 bases, with 12 bases left in between. The V gene's germline CDR1 is MNHNS and CDR2 SASEGT. The CDR3 covers 12 residues.

A few counts support this clonotype. This chain connects TRBV24-1 to TRBJ2-7; D remains unclear. From germline, CDR1 is KGHDR and CDR2 SFDVKD. V gave up 0 bases and J gave up 6 bases, with 5 bases separating them. The CDR3 has 12 residues. CDR3 residues: CATSDLGSEQYF. The DNA for the CDR3 is TGTGCCACCAGTGATTTGGGTTCCGAGCAGTACTTC.

This clonotype was seen at least ten times. The V call is TRBV20-1, the J call TRBJ2-1; 7 bases line up with TRBD1. The CDR3 is 16 residues long. Germline trimming cut 6 bases from V and 6 bases from J; bases unmatched to any gene: 17. Looked up from germline, CDR1 is DFQATT and CDR2 is SNEGSKA (reference sequence). The CDR3 region has the DNA TGCAGTGCAACTCGACAGGGAAATTCAGTACGCAATGAGCAGTTCTTC. Its protein product is CSATRQGNSVRNEQFF.

This clonotype was seen many times. The chain recombines TRBV28 with TRBJ2-6; 13 nucleotides agree with TRBD2. After removal of 5 bases from V and 1 base from J, the junction contained 14 bases not matched to a gene. The CDR3 consists of 21 residues. Germline loops: CDR1 MDHEN, CDR2 SYDVKM. DNA of the CDR3: TGTGCCAGCAGTAGCCAACCGGGACTAGCGGGATTAGGGTCTGGGGCCAACGTCCTGACTTTC. Its translation is CASSSQPGLAGLGSGANVLTF.

At least ten counts were recorded for this clonotype. The DNA of the CDR3 is TGTGCCAGCAGTGAACCTAGGACAGGTTCAACCTACAATGAGCAGTTCTTC. Translation: CASSEPRTGSTYNEQFF. V usage is TRBV6-2 or TRBV6-3 and J usage is TRBJ2-1; TRBD1 matches 7 bases. The CDR3 runs to 17 residues. The germline gives CDR1 MNHEY, CDR2 SVGEGT. The V and J ends lost 5 bases and 2 bases, in that order; junction bases with no gene match: 12.

There are many counts of this clonotype. The chain links TRBV30 to TRBJ2-5; D gene unclear. CDR3 length: 12 amino acids. Germline V gives CDR1 GTSNPN, CDR2 SVGIG (reference sequence). The V and J ends lost 2 bases and 3 bases respectively, with 7 bases between them. The CDR3 DNA reads TGTGCCTGGAGTTTGGTGGAAGAGACCCAGTACTTC. This sequence encodes CAWSLVEETQYF.

V and J are TRBV28 and TRBJ1-1, with TRBD1 matching over 7 bases. V trimming: 2 bases; J trimming: 6 bases; junction bases outside the gene matches: 9. Germline V gene sequence: CDR1 MDHEN, CDR2 SYDVKM. The CDR3 length is 15 residues. The CDR3 loop is CASSLRQGELAEAFF. In nucleotides, the CDR3 is TGTGCCAGCAGTTTACGCCAGGGGGAATTGGCTGAAGCTTTCTTT.

A note on this clonotype: The missing conserved phenylalanine or tryptophan at the end of this CDR3 makes a read error likely. The V gene is TRBV7-9, the J gene TRBJ1-1; D perhaps matches TRBD1 (5 bases). The germline gives CDR1 SEHNR, CDR2 FQNEAQ (reference sequence). The CDR3 covers 15 residues. The V end lost 2 bases, the J end lost 1 base, and 11 bases lay between the germline ends. Written as DNA, the CDR3 is TGTGCCAGCAGCTTAACGGGGCTCAAGAACACTGAAGCTTTCATT. Translated, it gives CASSLTGLKNTEAFI.

This clonotype was counted many times. V usage is TRBV11-1 and J usage is TRBJ2-5, with 10 bases lining up with TRBD1. The CDR3 has 15 residues. Germline V gives CDR1 SGHAT, CDR2 FQDESV (reference sequence). V lost 5 bases, J lost 1 base, and 4 bases stayed unmatched. Written as DNA, the CDR3 is TGTGCCAGCAGCAAGAGGACAGGGGGCCAAGAGACCCAGTACTTC. The encoded protein is CASSKRTGGQETQYF. Full variable domain (missing parts from reference TRBV11-1 and TRBJ2-5): EAEVAQSPRYKITEKSQAVAFWCDPISGHATLYWYRQILGQGPELLVQFQDESVVDDSQLPKDRFSAERLKGVDSTLKIQPAELGDSAMYLCASSKRTGGQETQYFGPGTRLLVL.

This clonotype occurred many times. The genes are TRBV7-8 and TRBJ1-5; D remains unclear. The CDR3 covers 16 residues. V lost 2 bases, J lost 4 bases, and 15 bases lay in between. CDR1 and CDR2 (germline): SGHVS, FQNEAQ. Here the CDR3 reads CASSLNTVGVNQPQHF. The CDR3 DNA is TGTGCCAGCAGCTTAAACACAGTCGGAGTAAATCAGCCCCAGCATTTT.

At least ten counts were recorded for this clonotype. CDR3 bases: TGTGCCAGCAGTTACCAAGGGACTAGCGGACGAACCCAGTACTTC. This translates into CASSYQGTSGRTQYF. The chain recombines TRBV6-5 with TRBJ2-5, with 11 bases lining up with TRBD2. V was clipped by 2 bases and J by 8 bases; unmatched bases: 7. The CDR3 is made up of 15 amino acids. CDR1 is MNHEY, CDR2 SVGAGI, per germline.

The CDR3 spells CASSIWGGYSYNEQFF. The DNA for the CDR3 is TGTGCCAGTAGTATATGGGGGGGCTACAGTTACAATGAGCAGTTCTTC. The gene calls are TRBV19 and TRBJ2-1; D perhaps matches TRBD2 (7 bases). The CDR3 runs 16 residues. V gave up 2 bases and J gave up 4 bases, with 15 bases separating them. Germline V gene data show CDR1 as LNHDA and CDR2 as SQIVND (reference sequence).

This clonotype has a handful of counts. The V gene is TRBV7-2, the J gene TRBJ1-2; D ambiguous. The CDR3 spans 13 residues. CDR1 and CDR2 (germline): SGHTA, FQGNSA. The V gene lost 2 bases and the J gene lost 5 bases, with 9 bases spanning the gap. CDR3 region: CASSLKSGYGYTF. CDR3 coding DNA: TGTGCCAGCAGCTTAAAGTCTGGTTATGGCTACACCTTC.